A selection of T cell receptor beta chains follows, all from one sample in a study of blood T cell repertoires in COVID-19. Sequencing was performed with immunoSEQ multiplex PCR; in TCRdb, only in-frame clones are kept and a portion is missing. This sample yields 150,000 to 200,000 clones, of which roughly 85% are seen a single time; around 8.2% belongs to the top ten. The sequenced sample was peripheral blood. The source is a man aged 60 to 69 with acute or convalescent COVID-19. CDR3s include the opening cysteine and the closing phenylalanine or tryptophan. The order of the fields is V gene, D gene, J gene, clone size, CDR3 DNA, CDR3 protein. A D gene is named only where the DNA matches it firmly. Clone size, where shown, is once, few, many, or a class for clones that have expanded.

TRBV6-5,.,TRBJ1-2,.,TGTGCCACCTACCGGGATCCTCTCCGAAAGTATGGCTACACCTTC,CATYRDPLRKYGYTF
TRBV7-9,TRBD1,TRBJ1-2,once,TGTGCCAGCAGCGCGCCACAGGGGGCGAGTGGCTACACCTTC,CASSAPQGASGYTF
TRBV7-9,.,TRBJ1-1,.,TGTGCCAGCAGCTTCCAAGCTGTGAACACTGAAGCTTTCTTT,CASSFQAVNTEAFF
TRBV18,TRBD2,TRBJ2-2,.,TGTGCCAGCTCACCCGGGACTAGCGGGAGTCGGAACGGGGAGCTGTTTTTT,CASSPGTSGSRNGELFF
TRBV6-5,.,TRBJ1-1,few,TGTGCCAGCAGCTCAGGGGTCACTGAAGCTTTCTTT,CASSSGVTEAFF
TRBV5-8,TRBD2,TRBJ2-2,.,TGTGCCAGCAGCTTGAGACTAGCGGGCACCGGGGAGCTGTTTTTT,CASSLRLAGTGELFF
TRBV24-1,TRBD2,TRBJ2-1,.,TGTGCCACCAGTGATCCCCCTAGCGGGTACAATGAGCAGTTCTTC,CATSDPPSGYNEQFF
TRBV2,TRBD1,TRBJ1-2,once,TGTGCCAGCCGTACAGGGGGCGCTTATGGCTACACCTTC,CASRTGGAYGYTF
TRBV11-3,.,TRBJ2-2,.,TGTGCCAGCAGCCCAGGGGCTGGCTTATACGTAAACACCGGGGAGCTGTTTTTT,CASSPGAGLYVNTGELFF
TRBV7-2,TRBD2,TRBJ2-7,.,TGTGCCAGCAGCTTTACTAGCGGGATCAACGAGCAGTACTTC,CASSFTSGINEQYF
TRBV4-1,TRBD2,TRBJ2-1,.,TGCGCCAGCAGCGCCCGACTAGCGCAGTACAATGAGCAGTTCTTC,CASSARLAQYNEQFF
TRBV28,.,TRBJ1-2,.,TGTGCCAGCAGAGACCCGAGGGGGAACTATGGCTACACCTTC,CASRDPRGNYGYTF
TRBV29-1,.,TRBJ2-1,.,TGCAGCGTTGTCGGATCCAGCGTACATGAGCAGTTCTTC,CSVVGSSVHEQFF
TRBV19,TRBD2,TRBJ2-1,.,TGTGCCACATCATTGGGACTAGCGGGAGGGCCAGGGGAGCAGTTCTTC,CATSLGLAGGPGEQFF
TRBV28,.,TRBJ1-2,.,TGTGCCAGCGAAACAGTCAACTATGGCTACACCTTC,CASETVNYGYTF
TRBV6-1,TRBD1,TRBJ1-6,once,TGTGCCAGCAGTGAAGTTCAGGGGGCTCGGAATTCACCCCTCCACTTT,CASSEVQGARNSPLHF
TRBV5-1,TRBD2,TRBJ2-3,once,TGCGCCAGCAGCTTGGGACTAGCGGGAGTTGGGGGGCAGTATTTT,CASSLGLAGVGGQYF
TRBV9,TRBD1,TRBJ1-2,.,TGTGCCAGCAGCGTAGGGACAGGGAACTATGGCTACACCTTC,CASSVGTGNYGYTF
TRBV5-1,TRBD2,TRBJ2-3,.,TGCGCCAGCAGCTTACTAGCGGGAGAAGGTACGCAGTATTTT,CASSLLAGEGTQYF
TRBV10-3,.,TRBJ1-3,.,TGTGCCATCAGTGCAGGGCGGACCTACTCTGGAAACACCATATATTTT,CAISAGRTYSGNTIYF
TRBV7-5,.,TRBJ2-1,.,TGTGCCAGAAGCTTAGTGGCACCCTACAATGAGCAGTTCTTC,CARSLVAPYNEQFF
TRBV2,.,TRBJ1-1,.,TGTGCCAGCAGGTATCAGGGGAACACTGAAGCTTTCTTT,CASRYQGNTEAFF
TRBV4-2,.,TRBJ1-2,few,TGTGCCAGCAGCCAAGGGCAGCGTGGCTACACCTTC,CASSQGQRGYTF
TRBV6-5,TRBD1,TRBJ2-3,.,TGTGCCAGCAGTTCCAACAGGGGGAGAGCAGATACGCAGTATTTT,CASSSNRGRADTQYF
TRBV2,.,TRBJ1-4,.,TGTGCCAGCACCTTCGACAGACAGAATGAAAAACTGTTTTTT,CASTFDRQNEKLFF
TRBV3-1/TRBV3-2,TRBD1,TRBJ2-2,many,TGTGCCAGCAGCCAAGCGGGAGGGACAGGGGGTACCGGGGAGCTGTTTTTT,CASSQAGGTGGTGELFF
TRBV6-6,.,TRBJ1-2,.,TGTGCCAGCAGTTACACGGAGGGCAGCTATGGCTACACCTTC,CASSYTEGSYGYTF
TRBV3-1/TRBV3-2,TRBD1,TRBJ1-3,once,TGTGCCAGCAGCGACAGGGGATCCGGAAACACCATATATTTT,CASSDRGSGNTIYF
TRBV11-2,TRBD1,TRBJ1-2,once,TGTGCCAGCAGCTCCGGACAGGGGAGGGCTTGGGGCGATGGCTACACCTTC,CASSSGQGRAWGDGYTF
TRBV5-4,TRBD1,TRBJ2-1,.,TGTGCCAGCAGCCCGGATTGGGACAGGGCCTACAATGAGCAGTTCTTC,CASSPDWDRAYNEQFF
TRBV7-3,TRBD2,TRBJ2-4,.,TGTGCCAGCAGTTCAGCGGGAGGGCCTGTTAGTATTCAGTACTTC,CASSSAGGPVSIQYF
TRBV6-2/TRBV6-3,.,TRBJ1-2,.,TGTGCCAGCACCCCGCCGATGGGCCGCTATGGCTACACCTTC,CASTPPMGRYGYTF
TRBV19,.,TRBJ1-2,.,TGTGCCAGTAGTATTCAACAGGAAGGGGGCTACACCTTC,CASSIQQEGGYTF
TRBV11-3,TRBD2,TRBJ2-3,.,TGTGCCAGCAGCTTAGATGGTAGCGGGTGGGATACGCAGTATTTT,CASSLDGSGWDTQYF
TRBV2,TRBD1,TRBJ1-1,many,TGTGCCAGCAGTGGACAGGGGGGTGAGACTGAAGCTTTCTTT,CASSGQGGETEAFF
TRBV30,.,TRBJ2-1,many,TGTGCCTGGAGTTCTAGCGAGAGCTCCTACAATGAGCAGTTCTTC,CAWSSSESSYNEQFF
TRBV9,TRBD1,TRBJ2-5,.,TGTGCCAGCAGCCCCACAGGGGGCGGGGGAGAGACCCAGTACTTC,CASSPTGGGGETQYF